This TCR beta chain came from a study of molecular identifiers for immune sequencing clone quantification. Study results and caveats: Clones above 20 RNA copies held over 97% of effector molecules, under 1% in naive cells.

The length of the CDR3 is 15 residues. V lost 5 bases, J lost 0 bases, and 14 bases lay in between. Germline V gene data show CDR1 as SEHNR and CDR2 as FQNEAQ (reference sequence). Using 10%, 30% or 50% RNA, naive CD8 libraries were derived from roughly 20,000 to 1,000,000 sorted cells. This clonotype was seen ten or more times. What it binds is unknown. For bulk TCR libraries, previously described methods and listed TCR primers were used. A single record per CDR3 protein comes from TCRdb applying MiXCR to the PCR reads. Of 350,000 or so distinct CDR3 sequences listed, 20% to 25% were seen once; the top ten hold roughly 0.86%.

This TCR was sampled from a human donor in good health. Some libraries in this study had Jurkat cell RNA spiked in. The chain recombines TRBV7-9 with TRBJ2-7, with D maybe TRBD2 (5 bases). The sequenced sample was naive CD8+ T cells from blood, with Jurkat cell RNA spiked in. Subset specified: FACS-sorted CD8+CD4-CCR7+CD45RA+ naive T cells. CDR3 protein: CASSHGLSSSYEQYF. CDR3 nucleotides: TGTGCCAGCAGCCACGGACTCTCGAGCTCCTACGAGCAGTACTTC.